The 7 T cell receptor beta chains listed next were all sequenced from one sample in a study of T cells in tumors after PD-1 blockade. The assay was immunoSEQ multiplex PCR, and TCRdb's table has in-frame clones only and misses some. Among fewer than 50,000 clones, 81% were seen once, and the ten largest hold just over 4%. The specimen comprised PBMCs, sampled before anti-PD-1 treatment. These receptor sequences come from a human donor with basal cell carcinoma.

There are a few counts of this clone. The J gene is TRBJ2-2, the V gene TRBV11-3; 9 positions match TRBD2. J was trimmed by 0 bases and V by 6 bases; bases with no gene match: 11. CDR1 is SGHNT and CDR2 is YENEEA in the germline V gene. The CDR3 is 18 amino acids. The CDR3 loop is CASSPERGDFSNTGELFF. As DNA, the CDR3 is TGTGCCAGCAGTCCCGAGCGGGGGGATTTTTCGAACACCGGGGAGCTGTTTTTT.

The chain links TRBV6-5 to TRBJ2-1, with 10 bases fitting TRBD2. The V gene's germline CDR1 is MNHEY and CDR2 SVGAGI. Trimming took 5 bases from V and 9 from J; bases not matched to a gene: 10. CDR3 length equals 15 residues. DNA for the CDR3: TGTGCCAGCAGTAGGGTGGATAGCGGGGGGATTGAGCAGTTCTTC. This encodes CASSRVDSGGIEQFF.

V is TRBV27 and J is TRBJ2-5; 8 nucleotides agree with TRBD1. The CDR3 is made up of 14 amino acids. Per germline, CDR1 MNHEY and CDR2 SMNVEV (reference sequence). Unmatched junction bases numbered 4, after V lost 5 bases and J lost 2 bases. The CDR3 spells CASSADRGQETQYF. CDR3 in DNA: TGTGCCAGCAGTGCAGACAGGGGACAAGAGACCCAGTACTTC.

J is TRBJ1-2 and V is TRBV6-1, with a possible D match to TRBD1 (5 bases). The V end was cut by 2 bases, the J end by 8 bases, with 18 bases between. Germline-derived CDR1 and CDR2 are MNHNS and SASEGT. This CDR3 has 15 amino acids. CDR3 sequence reads: CASSEFGAVDEGYTF. DNA of the CDR3: TGTGCCAGCAGTGAATTTGGGGCGGTGGATGAGGGCTACACCTTC.

This clone was observed a single time. This chain links TRBV6-1 with TRBJ2-7; a possible D gene is TRBD1 (6 bases). The CDR3 runs 15 residues. Germline CDR1 reads MNHNS; CDR2 reads SASEGT. Between the trimmed V and J ends, which lost 0 bases and 1 base, there was a span of 10 bases. This chain's CDR3 is CASSEAPRGSYEQYF. CDR3 nucleotides: TGTGCCAGCAGTGAAGCGCCTAGGGGGTCCTACGAGCAGTACTTC.

V gene TRBV18 combines with J gene TRBJ1-2, with 10 nucleotides matching TRBD1. Germline CDR1 and CDR2: KGHSH and LQKENI. J lost 6 bases, V lost 0 bases, and 4 bases had no gene match. This CDR3 spans 15 amino acids. Written as DNA, the CDR3 is TGTGCCAGCTCACCACCGGGACAGGGGATGGATGGCTACACCTTC. Protein product: CASSPPGQGMDGYTF.

The chain uses TRBV12-5 and TRBJ2-7; D ambiguous. CDR1 LGHNT and CDR2 FRNRAP come from the germline V gene. Trimming shortened V by 0 bases and J by 2 bases, and 11 bases separated the two germline ends. This CDR3 comprises 15 residues. The CDR3 sequence is CASGLVRGTPYEQYF. CDR3 nucleotide sequence: TGTGCTAGTGGTTTGGTGCGCGGCACTCCCTACGAGCAGTACTTC. Full variable domain (missing parts from reference TRBV12-5 and TRBJ2-7): DARVTQTPRHKVTEMGQEVTMRCQPILGHNTVFWYRQTMMQGLELLAYFRNRAPLDDSGMPKDRFSAEMPDATLATLKIQPSEPRDSAVYFCASGLVRGTPYEQYFGPGTRLTVT.